These 26 T cell receptor beta chains were all obtained from the same sample, sequenced in a study of cytomegalovirus exposure and HLA in healthy donors. Both 60 Vbeta primers and 13 Jbeta primers went into the PCR. Profiled with immunoSEQ multiplex PCR; TCRdb holds only in-frame clones, not every one. This sample yields 95,000 to 130,000 clones, of which under 90% are seen a single time; roughly 3.9% belongs to the top ten. Sequenced: PBMCs. The receptors stem from a woman aged 30 to 39 in good health and CMV-seronegative.

V gene TRBV6-1 combines with J gene TRBJ1-5; D is unclear. This CDR3 comprises 12 residues. The ends were cut back, 8 bases at V and 6 bases at J, with 11 bases in the middle. The germline V gene encodes CDR1 MNHNS and CDR2 SASEGT. In DNA, the CDR3 is TGTGCCAGCGGTCAAGGTAGTCAGCCCCAGCATTTT. Translated: CASGQGSQPQHF.

The rearrangement links TRBV6-1 to TRBJ2-3; 8 nucleotides line up with TRBD2. The CDR3 runs to 16 residues. Looked up from germline, CDR1 is MNHNS and CDR2 is SASEGT. With 1 base clipped from V and 0 bases from J, the junction kept 3 bases outside the gene matches. CDR3 residues: CASSEEVAGSTDTQYF. Written as DNA, the CDR3 is TGTGCCAGCAGTGAAGAGGTAGCGGGAAGCACAGATACGCAGTATTTT.

As DNA, the CDR3 is TGTGCCAGCACGGACTACAGAGGGGAGACCCAGTACTTC. This gives the protein CASTDYRGETQYF. The chain couples TRBV2 to TRBJ2-5, with a possible D match to TRBD2 (6 bases). Trimming took 7 bases from V and 5 from J, leaving 14 bases between them. The length of the CDR3 is 13 residues. The germline V gene encodes CDR1 SNHLY and CDR2 FYNNEI.

This clone has just a few counts. The chain joins TRBV5-4 to TRBJ2-2, with a weak D call TRBD1 (5 bases). Germline CDR1 and CDR2: SGHNT and YYREEE (reference sequence). This CDR3 comprises 17 residues. V lost 5 bases and J lost 4, with 21 bases in between. The CDR3 bases are TGTGCCAGCAGACACGCCGCCCAGGGAAAATTCACCGGGGAGCTGTTTTTT. The encoded protein is CASRHAAQGKFTGELFF.

The chain has TRBV6-1 and TRBJ2-1; 7 bases are shared with TRBD2. With 0 bases clipped from V and 2 bases from J, the junction kept 16 bases outside the gene matches. Germline CDR1 is MNHNS and CDR2 is SASEGT. CDR3 size: 20 residues. CDR3: CASSEARRLANERTYNEQFF. CDR3 DNA: TGTGCCAGCAGTGAAGCAAGGCGACTAGCCAATGAGAGGACCTACAATGAGCAGTTCTTC.

The gene calls are TRBV2 and TRBJ2-7; no clear D. CDR3 length: 11 residues. Germline CDR1 reads SNHLY; CDR2 reads FYNNEI. V gave up 4 bases and J gave up 2 bases, with 3 bases separating them. Here the CDR3 DNA reads TGTGCCAGCAGTGTAACCTACGAGCAGTACTTC. Protein: CASSVTYEQYF.

This chain connects TRBV10-3 to TRBJ1-1, with D possibly being TRBD1 (6 bases). This CDR3 spans 13 amino acids. The germline gives CDR1 ENHRY, CDR2 SYGVKD. Deletions cut 7 bases from V and 6 bases from J, with 15 bases between. The CDR3 DNA reads as TGTGCCATCACCGGATCAGGGGCCTCTGAAGCTTTCTTT. Translation: CAITGSGASEAFF.

V gene TRBV27 combines with J gene TRBJ2-7; 10 positions agree with TRBD2. Germline CDR1 reads MNHEY; CDR2 reads SMNVEV (reference sequence). This CDR3 contains 19 residues. The trim removed 5 bases at V and 0 bases at J, leaving 16 bases unmatched. The CDR3 region has the DNA TGTGCCAGCAGTCCATACCCCCTCAGCGGGGGGGGGTTCTCCTACGAGCAGTACTTC. Translated, it gives CASSPYPLSGGGFSYEQYF.

The chain couples TRBV2 to TRBJ2-1, with 8 nucleotides matching TRBD2. Germline V CDR1 and CDR2: SNHLY, FYNNEI. This CDR3 comprises 15 residues. J gave up 1 base and V 4 bases, and 3 bases lay outside the gene matches. The CDR3 loop reads CASSAQRESYNEQFF. The CDR3 bases are TGTGCCAGCAGTGCCCAGCGGGAGTCCTACAATGAGCAGTTCTTC.

CDR3 region: CASSQGTSGNTIYF. As DNA, the CDR3 is TGCGCCAGCAGCCAAGGGACAAGCGGAAACACCATATATTTT. The V call is TRBV4-1, the J call TRBJ1-3; TRBD1 might be the D (5 bases). V lost 1 base to trimming and J lost 4 bases, with 8 bases between them. The CDR3 is 14 residues long. CDR1 is MGHRA, CDR2 YSYEKL, per germline.

This clone was counted once. This chain joins TRBV15 and TRBJ1-6; D not resolved. The V and J ends lost 1 base and 6 bases respectively, with 4 bases between them. CDR3 length equals 13 residues. CDR1 and CDR2 from the germline V gene are LNHNV and YYDKDF (reference sequence). Written as DNA, the CDR3 is TGTGCCACCAGCAGAGGACTTAATTCACCCCTCCACTTT. It is translated as CATSRGLNSPLHF.

The chain combines TRBV6-6 with TRBJ1-5; D gene uncertain. The length of the CDR3 is 14 residues. The V gene lost 3 bases and the J gene lost 6 bases, with 12 bases spanning the gap. The germline CDR1 and CDR2 sequences are MNHNY and SVGAGI (reference sequence). CDR3: CASSYRRHRQPQHF. Here the CDR3 DNA reads TGTGCCAGCAGTTATCGGAGGCACCGTCAGCCCCAGCATTTT.

V usage is TRBV27 and J usage is TRBJ2-3, with 7 bases aligning to TRBD1. V gave up 6 bases and J gave up 3 bases; unmatched junction bases: 6. The germline V gene has CDR1 MNHEY and CDR2 SMNVEV (reference sequence). This CDR3 spans 14 amino acids. Here the CDR3 DNA reads TGTGCCAGCAGGAAACAGGGGTTAACAGATACGCAGTATTTT. It translates to CASRKQGLTDTQYF.

The chain has TRBV19 and TRBJ2-7; D is uncertain. Trimming took 2 bases from V and 7 from J, leaving 15 bases between them. Germline V CDR1 and CDR2: LNHDA, SQIVND (reference sequence). The CDR3 totals 14 residues. CDR3 DNA sequence: TGTGCCAGTAGTATAAAGGCCACGGTCGGGGAGCAGTACTTC. Protein: CASSIKATVGEQYF.

The chain joins TRBV11-3 to TRBJ2-1, with D possibly being TRBD2 (6 bases). V was shortened by 5 bases and J by 0 bases, with 11 bases between the two germline ends. The CDR3 contains 15 residues. Germline-derived CDR1 and CDR2 are SGHNT and YENEEA. CDR3 loop: CASSPRESSYNEQFF. Here the CDR3 DNA reads TGTGCCAGCAGCCCACGGGAGAGCTCCTACAATGAGCAGTTCTTC.

This chain joins TRBV30 and TRBJ2-7, with 10 bases identical to TRBD2. This CDR3 contains 13 residues. Germline V gene sequence: CDR1 GTSNPN, CDR2 SVGIG (reference sequence). Germline trimming cut 8 bases from V and 2 bases from J; bases unmatched to any gene: 6. The CDR3 spells CAGGLAETYEQYF. The CDR3, as DNA: TGTGCCGGCGGACTAGCGGAGACCTACGAGCAGTACTTC.

This chain connects TRBV27 to TRBJ1-2; D gene uncertain. This CDR3 spans 18 amino acids. Per the germline V gene, CDR1 is MNHEY and CDR2 is SMNVEV (reference sequence). The V gene lost 3 bases and the J gene lost 5 bases, with 25 bases spanning the gap. In DNA form, the CDR3 reads TGTGCCAGCAGTTTCCTGTCGCCTATCGGAGGAAGCAGTTATGGCTACACCTTC. Translation: CASSFLSPIGGSSYGYTF.

On this clone itself: The sample has other DNA sequences that encode this CDR3 too. The chain recombines TRBV10-3 with TRBJ1-1, with D tentatively TRBD1 (5 bases). This CDR3 has 15 amino acids. The germline CDR1 and CDR2 sequences are ENHRY and SYGVKD. Between the trimmed V and J ends, which lost 0 bases and 5 bases, there was a span of 13 bases. DNA of the CDR3: TGTGCCATCAGTGAGTCGAACGGGGGGTGGACTGAAGCTTTCTTT. Encoded protein: CAISESNGGWTEAFF.

The rearrangement links TRBV15 to TRBJ1-2, with TRBD1 identical over 7 bases. The length of the CDR3 is 16 residues. V lost 3 bases, J lost 0 bases, and 7 bases stayed unmatched. The V gene's germline CDR1 is LNHNV and CDR2 YYDKDF (reference sequence). The CDR3 spells CATSRVRDSTNYGYTF. CDR3 coding DNA: TGTGCCACCAGCAGGGTCCGGGACAGCACTAACTATGGCTACACCTTC. Full variable domain (missing parts from reference TRBV15 and TRBJ1-2): DAMVIQNPRYQVTQFGKPVTLSCSQTLNHNVMYWYQQKSSQAPKLLFHYYDKDFNNEADTPDNFQSRRPNTSFCFLDIRSPGLGDTAMYLCATSRVRDSTNYGYTFGSGTRLTVV.

Only a few counts were recorded for this clone. The V gene is TRBV10-1, the J gene TRBJ2-7, with 8 bases identical to TRBD1. The CDR3 consists of 14 residues. The J segment lost 0 bases and the V segment lost 6 bases, leaving 4 bases of the junction unmatched. Germline V gives CDR1 WNHNN, CDR2 SYGVQD (reference sequence). Written as DNA, the CDR3 is TGCGCCAGCAGCCGGGACAGGAGCTCCTACGAGCAGTACTTC. It translates to CASSRDRSSYEQYF.

This clone turned up a few times. The chain recombines TRBV7-7 with TRBJ2-3; 8 bases are shared with TRBD2. The CDR3 covers 18 residues. The V segment lost 1 base and the J segment 4 bases; nucleotides outside the gene matches: 13. Germline V lookup: CDR1 SSHAT, CDR2 FNYEAQ (reference sequence). CDR3 sequence reads: CASSLGRFSGIGADTQYF. The CDR3 DNA sequence: TGTGCCAGCAGCTTAGGCCGGTTTAGCGGGATCGGTGCAGATACGCAGTATTTT.

The V call is TRBV6-1, the J call TRBJ1-5; 8 bases match TRBD1. The junction had 1 base not matched to a gene; V was cut back by 0 bases and J by 3 bases. The CDR3 is 15 residues long. In germline, CDR1 is MNHNS, CDR2 SASEGT. The CDR3 DNA is TGTGCCAGCAGTGAAGCGACAGGGGCCAATCAGCCCCAGCATTTT. It yields the protein CASSEATGANQPQHF.

The chain joins TRBV28 to TRBJ1-5, with D possibly matching TRBD1 (5 bases). Germline lookup yields CDR1 MDHEN and CDR2 SYDVKM. The CDR3 has 16 amino acids. V gave up 3 bases and J gave up 3 bases, with 15 bases separating them. CDR3 coding DNA: TGTGCCAGCAGTTTCAGGACTCGGGGGACCAATCAGCCCCAGCATTTT. Encoded protein: CASSFRTRGTNQPQHF.

The rearrangement links TRBV5-1 to TRBJ2-5; a weak D match, TRBD1 (6 bases). The CDR3 covers 15 residues. V was trimmed by 2 bases and J by 5 bases, leaving 16 bases between them. Per germline, CDR1 SGHRS and CDR2 YFSETQ. The CDR3 is CASSFSLPGHETQYF. In DNA, the CDR3 is TGCGCCAGCAGCTTCTCCCTACCGGGACACGAGACCCAGTACTTC.

V usage is TRBV7-2 and J usage is TRBJ1-5, with 10 bases aligning to TRBD1. With 2 bases clipped from V and 10 bases from J, the junction kept 8 bases outside the gene matches. CDR1 and CDR2 from the germline V gene are SGHTA and FQGNSA. CDR3 size: 15 residues. The CDR3 sequence: CASSLSGQGFTPQHF. CDR3 DNA: TGTGCCAGCAGCTTATCGGGACAGGGGTTCACACCCCAGCATTTT.

The chain joins TRBV6-1 to TRBJ1-1; D is undetermined. Germline V CDR1 and CDR2: MNHNS, SASEGT. CDR3 size: 13 residues. The V gene lost 7 bases and the J gene lost 3 bases, with 12 bases spanning the gap. In nucleotides, the CDR3 is TGTGCCAGCATCTTTGGAGGCGACACTGAAGCTTTCTTT. Translating gives CASIFGGDTEAFF.